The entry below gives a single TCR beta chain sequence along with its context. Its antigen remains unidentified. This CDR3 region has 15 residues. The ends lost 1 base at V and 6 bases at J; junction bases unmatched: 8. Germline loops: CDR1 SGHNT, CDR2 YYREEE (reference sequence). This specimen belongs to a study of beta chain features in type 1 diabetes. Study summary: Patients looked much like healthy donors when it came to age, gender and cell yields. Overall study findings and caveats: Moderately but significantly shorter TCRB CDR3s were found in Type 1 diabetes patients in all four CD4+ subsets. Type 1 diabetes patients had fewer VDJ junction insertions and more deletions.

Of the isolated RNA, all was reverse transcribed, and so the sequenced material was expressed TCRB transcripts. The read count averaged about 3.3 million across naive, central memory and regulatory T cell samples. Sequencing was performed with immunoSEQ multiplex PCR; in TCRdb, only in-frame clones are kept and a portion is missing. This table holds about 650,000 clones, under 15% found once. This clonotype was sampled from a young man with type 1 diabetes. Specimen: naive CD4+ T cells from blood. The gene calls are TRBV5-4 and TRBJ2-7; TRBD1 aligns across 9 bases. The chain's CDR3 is CASSLTGTGNGEQYF. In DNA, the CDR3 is TGTGCCAGCAGCTTGACCGGGACAGGGAACGGCGAGCAGTACTTC.